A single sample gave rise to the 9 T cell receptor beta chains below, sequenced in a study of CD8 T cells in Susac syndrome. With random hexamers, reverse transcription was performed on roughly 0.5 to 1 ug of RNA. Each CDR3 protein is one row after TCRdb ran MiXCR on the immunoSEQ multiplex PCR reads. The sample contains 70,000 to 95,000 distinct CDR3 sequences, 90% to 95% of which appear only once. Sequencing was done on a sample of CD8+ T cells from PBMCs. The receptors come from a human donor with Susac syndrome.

CDR3 residues: CASSLSGLRGWDEQFF. The CDR3 DNA is TGTGCCAGCAGTTTGTCCGGGCTCCGAGGTTGGGATGAGCAGTTCTTC. V is TRBV12-3 or TRBV12-4 and J is TRBJ2-1; the D is unclear. The CDR3 extends over 16 amino acids. V was cut by 3 bases and J by 8 bases, with 20 bases left in between.

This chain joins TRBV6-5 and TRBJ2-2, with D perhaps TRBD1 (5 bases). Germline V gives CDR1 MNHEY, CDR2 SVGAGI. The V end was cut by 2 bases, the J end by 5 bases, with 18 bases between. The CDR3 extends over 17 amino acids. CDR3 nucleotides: TGTGCCAGCAGTTACGCCAGTAGCAGGAAGGGGACCGGGGAGCTGTTTTTT. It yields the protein CASSYASSRKGTGELFF.

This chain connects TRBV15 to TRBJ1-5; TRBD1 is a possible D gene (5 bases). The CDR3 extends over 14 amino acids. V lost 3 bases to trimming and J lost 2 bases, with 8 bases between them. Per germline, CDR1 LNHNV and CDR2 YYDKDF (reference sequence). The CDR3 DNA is TGTGCCACCAGCAGCAGGGCTGGCAATCAGCCCCAGCATTTT. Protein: CATSSRAGNQPQHF.

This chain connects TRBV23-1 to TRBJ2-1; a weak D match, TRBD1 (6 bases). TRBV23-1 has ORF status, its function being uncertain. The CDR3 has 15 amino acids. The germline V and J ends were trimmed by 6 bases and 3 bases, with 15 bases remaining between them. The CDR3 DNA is TGCGCCAGCAGACCACAGGGATTCGGCTACAATGAGCAGTTCTTC. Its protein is CASRPQGFGYNEQFF.

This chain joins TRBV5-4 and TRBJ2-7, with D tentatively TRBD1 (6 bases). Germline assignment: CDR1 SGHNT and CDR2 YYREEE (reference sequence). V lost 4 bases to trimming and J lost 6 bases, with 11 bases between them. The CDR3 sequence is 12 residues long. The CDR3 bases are TGTGCCAGCAGCCCCGGACAGCTCGAGCAGTACTTC. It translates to CASSPGQLEQYF.

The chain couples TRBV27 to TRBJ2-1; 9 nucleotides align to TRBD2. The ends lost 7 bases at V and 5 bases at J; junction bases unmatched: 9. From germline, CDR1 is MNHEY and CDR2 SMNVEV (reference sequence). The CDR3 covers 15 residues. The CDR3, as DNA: TGTGCCAGCACCGCGTCGGCGGGGGGGCACAATGAGCAGTTCTTC. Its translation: CASTASAGGHNEQFF.

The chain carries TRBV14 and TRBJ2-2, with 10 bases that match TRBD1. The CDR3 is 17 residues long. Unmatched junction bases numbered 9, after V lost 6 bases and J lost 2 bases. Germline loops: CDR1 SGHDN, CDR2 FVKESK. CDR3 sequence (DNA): TGTGCCAGCAGACCCCCGGGACAGGGGACCAACACCGGGGAGCTGTTTTTT. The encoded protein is CASRPPGQGTNTGELFF.

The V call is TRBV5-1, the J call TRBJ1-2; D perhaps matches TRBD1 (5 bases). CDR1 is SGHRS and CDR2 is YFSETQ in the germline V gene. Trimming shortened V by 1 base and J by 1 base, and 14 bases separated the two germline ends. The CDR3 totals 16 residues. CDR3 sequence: CASSLSVDQGNYGYTF. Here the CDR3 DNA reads TGCGCCAGCAGCTTGAGTGTGGACCAGGGTAACTATGGCTACACCTTC.

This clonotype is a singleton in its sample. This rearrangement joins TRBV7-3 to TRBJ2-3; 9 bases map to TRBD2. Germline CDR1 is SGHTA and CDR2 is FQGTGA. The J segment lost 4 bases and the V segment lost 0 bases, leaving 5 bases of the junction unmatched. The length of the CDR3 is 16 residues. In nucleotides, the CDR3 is TGTGCCAGCAGCTTAACCGTGGCGGGAGGGGCAGATACGCAGTATTTT. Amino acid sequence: CASSLTVAGGADTQYF.